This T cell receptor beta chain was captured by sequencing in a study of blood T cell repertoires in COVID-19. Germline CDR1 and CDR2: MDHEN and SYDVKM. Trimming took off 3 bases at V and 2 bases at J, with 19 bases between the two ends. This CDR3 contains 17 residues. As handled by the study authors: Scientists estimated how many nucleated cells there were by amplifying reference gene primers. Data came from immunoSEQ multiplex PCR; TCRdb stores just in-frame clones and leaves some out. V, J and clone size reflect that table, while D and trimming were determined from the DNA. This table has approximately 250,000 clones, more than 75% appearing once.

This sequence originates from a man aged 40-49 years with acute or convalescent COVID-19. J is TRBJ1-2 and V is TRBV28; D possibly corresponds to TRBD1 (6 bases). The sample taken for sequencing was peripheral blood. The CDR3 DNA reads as TGTGCCAGCAGTTTGTGGACCGTTGGTACAGGGAACTATGGCTACACCTTC. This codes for CASSLWTVGTGNYGYTF.